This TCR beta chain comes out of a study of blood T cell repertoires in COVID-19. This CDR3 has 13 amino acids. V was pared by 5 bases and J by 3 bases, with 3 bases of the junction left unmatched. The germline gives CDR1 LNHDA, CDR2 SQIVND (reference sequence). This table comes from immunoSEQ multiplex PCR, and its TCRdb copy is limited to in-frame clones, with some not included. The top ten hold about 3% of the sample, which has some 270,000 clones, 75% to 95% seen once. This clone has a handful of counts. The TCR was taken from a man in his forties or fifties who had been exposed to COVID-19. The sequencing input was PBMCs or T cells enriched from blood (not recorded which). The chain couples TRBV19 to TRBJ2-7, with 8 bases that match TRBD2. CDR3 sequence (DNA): TGTGCCAGTAGTGCGGGAGGTGGCTACGAGCAGTACTTC. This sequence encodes CASSAGGGYEQYF.